These 29 T cell receptor beta chains came from one sample sequenced in a study of T cells in Graves' hyperthyroidism and ophthalmopathy. It was RNA transcripts that yielded the amplified TCR beta CDR3 regions. HTBI primers were used for first-round RT-PCR of the TCR CDR3. TCRdb reprocessed the multiplex PCR reads with MiXCR, giving one entry per CDR3 protein. The data show over 350,000 distinct CDR3 sequences, with about 15% seen just once and 13% held by the top ten. Sequencing was carried out using blood. The receptors derive from a man aged 18 to 29 with Graves' ophthalmopathy.

The chain employs TRBV5-4 and TRBJ1-2, with 9 bases aligning to TRBD1. This CDR3 comprises 18 residues. The V and J ends lost 4 bases and 6 bases, in that order; junction bases with no gene match: 19. CDR1 is SGHNT and CDR2 is YYREEE in the germline V gene (reference sequence). CDR3 DNA sequence: TGTGCCAGCAGCCTGGCCCGAACAGGGGGCGCCCCGGGCAATGGCTACACCTTC. This translates into CASSLARTGGAPGNGYTF. Together with reference TRBV5-4 and TRBJ1-2, the CDR3 gives the full variable domain: ETGVTQSPTHLIKTRGQQVTLRCSSQSGHNTVSWYQQALGQGPQFIFQYYREEENGRGNFPPRFSGLQFPNYSSELNVNALELDDSALYLCASSLARTGGAPGNGYTFGSGTRLTVV.

This clonotype has ten or more counts. This chain connects TRBV20-1 to TRBJ2-5; the D is unclear. V lost 0 bases, J lost 5 bases, and 7 bases lay in between. The germline gives CDR1 DFQATT, CDR2 SNEGSKA (reference sequence). The CDR3 spans 12 residues. Here the CDR3 reads CSARDWSETQYF. CDR3 DNA sequence: TGCAGTGCTAGAGACTGGTCGGAGACCCAGTACTTC.

This clonotype was recorded at least ten times. This chain connects TRBV6-1 to TRBJ1-2; D is unclear. This CDR3 comprises 12 residues. V was cut by 7 bases and J by 0 bases, with 6 bases left in between. The germline V gene has CDR1 MNHNS and CDR2 SASEGT. CDR3 amino acids: CASTGANYGYTF. In DNA form, the CDR3 reads TGTGCCAGCACCGGCGCTAACTATGGCTACACCTTC.

The rearrangement links TRBV24-1 to TRBJ2-7; D gene ambiguous. Trimming pared 3 bases from V and 3 bases from J, leaving 11 bases between. Germline V gene data show CDR1 as KGHDR and CDR2 as SFDVKD. This CDR3 spans 14 amino acids. DNA of the CDR3: TGTGCCACCAGTGATGCGACTGGAATCTACGAGCAGTACTTC. This gives the protein CATSDATGIYEQYF.

This clonotype appeared many times. The V and J genes are TRBV13 and TRBJ1-2; D possibly corresponds to TRBD1 (6 bases). Trimming shortened V by 3 bases and J by 7 bases, and 15 bases separated the two germline ends. Germline CDR1 PRHDT, CDR2 FYEKMQ (reference sequence). There are 14 residues in the CDR3. The CDR3 region has the DNA TGTGCCAGCAGCTTCCGGACAGAGTTAACTGGCTACACCTTC. It codes for CASSFRTELTGYTF.

To note about this clonotype: This may come from a read error, since a much larger clone is one base off. This chain connects TRBV2 to TRBJ2-1; D remains unclear. The germline V gene has CDR1 SNHLY and CDR2 FYNNEI. The CDR3 contains 12 residues. The V gene lost 6 bases and the J gene lost 8 bases, with 11 bases spanning the gap. CDR3 amino acids: CASRARNDEQFF. CDR3 nucleotides: TGTGCCAGCAGGGCACGGAACGATGAGCAGTTCTTC. Based on the CDR3 plus reference TRBV2 and TRBJ2-1, the full variable domain is EPEVTQTPSHQVTQMGQEVILRCVPISNHLYFYWYRQILGQKVEFLVSFYNNEISEKSEIFDDQFSVERPDGSNFTLKIRSTKLEDSAMYFCASRARNDEQFFGPGTRLTVL.

This clonotype has a handful of counts. The V and J genes are TRBV27 and TRBJ2-1; D call uncertain. Germline-derived CDR1 and CDR2 are MNHEY and SMNVEV (reference sequence). Trimming took off 5 bases at V and 0 bases at J, with 17 bases between the two ends. The CDR3 is 17 residues long. The CDR3 protein is CASSQSPTYFSYNEQFF. In DNA form, the CDR3 reads TGTGCCAGCAGTCAATCTCCCACGTACTTCTCCTACAATGAGCAGTTCTTC.

This clonotype was seen a few times. A much larger clone differs by one base, so this may be a read error. The chain links TRBV3-1 to TRBJ2-7; 13 bases match TRBD2. CDR3 length: 13 amino acids. The V gene's germline CDR1 is LGHDT and CDR2 YNNKEL (reference sequence). With 9 bases clipped from V and 5 bases from J, the junction kept 4 bases outside the gene matches. CDR3 nucleotide sequence: TGTGCCAGTAGGACTAGCGGGGGCCACGAGCAGTACTTC. This encodes CASRTSGGHEQYF.

This clonotype was detected ten times or more. The chain links TRBV29-1 to TRBJ2-3; a possible D gene is TRBD1 (6 bases). The CDR3 is 14 residues long. V lost 4 bases and J 4 bases, leaving 15 bases between the germline ends. Germline V gene lookup returns CDR1 SQVTM and CDR2 ANQGSEA. The CDR3 loop reads CSVAVYGGPDTQYF. As DNA, the CDR3 is TGCAGCGTTGCAGTTTATGGGGGCCCAGATACGCAGTATTTT.

This clonotype was recorded at least ten times. The CDR3 loop reads CASSASGAYQPQHF. The CDR3 region has the DNA TGTGCCAGCAGTGCCTCAGGGGCGTATCAGCCCCAGCATTTT. The chain employs TRBV2 and TRBJ1-5; D perhaps matches TRBD1 (6 bases). The CDR3 is 14 amino acids. CDR1 is SNHLY and CDR2 is FYNNEI in the germline V gene. V shed 4 bases and J shed 5 bases, with 12 bases lying between them.

This clonotype occurred a few times. V and J are TRBV5-1 and TRBJ2-2; D may be TRBD1 (7 bases). The V end lost 2 bases, the J end lost 7 bases, and 15 bases lay between the germline ends. Germline CDR1 reads SGHRS; CDR2 reads YFSETQ. The CDR3 extends over 15 amino acids. The CDR3 region has the DNA TGCGCCAGCAGCTTCTCAGGGGGGCCGGACGGGGAGCTGTTTTTT. Its protein product is CASSFSGGPDGELFF.

This clonotype was picked up many times. The chain joins TRBV11-2 to TRBJ2-1, with TRBD2 matching over 11 bases. This CDR3 is 15 amino acids long. The J segment lost 6 bases and the V segment lost 3 bases, leaving 4 bases of the junction unmatched. Per the germline V gene, CDR1 is SGHAT and CDR2 is FQNNGV. The CDR3 loop reads CASSFLAGGPNEQFF. The CDR3 DNA reads as TGTGCCAGCAGCTTTCTAGCGGGAGGACCCAATGAGCAGTTCTTC.

V is TRBV10-3 and J is TRBJ2-1; TRBD2 aligns across 8 bases. V was clipped by 9 bases and J by 6 bases; unmatched bases: 13. Germline V gives CDR1 ENHRY, CDR2 SYGVKD. The CDR3 is 15 amino acids. This chain's CDR3 is CAIFAGPGGSNEQFF. The CDR3 DNA reads TGTGCCATTTTTGCAGGGCCGGGAGGGTCCAATGAGCAGTTCTTC.

At least ten counts were recorded for this clonotype. V usage is TRBV5-1 and J usage is TRBJ1-3, with D tentatively TRBD1 (6 bases). The V gene lost 4 bases and the J gene lost 0 bases, with 11 bases spanning the gap. This CDR3 region has 15 residues. The germline CDR1 and CDR2 sequences are SGHRS and YFSETQ. The CDR3 DNA sequence: TGCGCCAGCAGCCTGGACAGCTTCTCTGGAAACACCATATATTTT. Translating it yields CASSLDSFSGNTIYF.

A few counts support this clonotype. The chain combines TRBV6-5 with TRBJ1-2; perhaps TRBD1 as D (6 bases). The CDR3 length is 12 residues. Trimming shortened V by 2 bases and J by 6 bases, and 7 bases separated the two germline ends. Germline-derived CDR1 and CDR2 are MNHEY and SVGAGI. CDR3 nucleotides: TGTGCCAGCAGTTACCAGGGGAATGGCTACACCTTC. Translation: CASSYQGNGYTF.

In its sample, this clonotype was seen many times. At one of its ends the junction is not consistent with the germline gene, which may arise from a read error. This chain joins TRBV5-1 and TRBJ2-4; no reliable D call. Germline V gives CDR1 SGHRS, CDR2 YFSETQ. CDR3 length: 15 residues. CDR3 DNA: TGCGCCAGCAGGTTGGGATCGGAGAACCAAAACATTCAGTACTTC. It encodes CASRLGSENQNIQYF.

This clonotype was counted between two and nine times. Written as DNA, the CDR3 is TGTGCCAGCAAAGGCGGAGGAAACGATGAGCAGTTCTTC. Its protein product is CASKGGGNDEQFF. The chain couples TRBV27 to TRBJ2-1, with D possibly TRBD2 on 5 matching bases. The CDR3 covers 13 residues. V lost 7 bases and J lost 8, with 15 bases in between. Germline CDR1 is MNHEY and CDR2 is SMNVEV (reference sequence).

This clonotype was counted only a few times. The chain is built from TRBV6-1 and TRBJ2-4; 7 bases match TRBD1. The CDR3 is 14 amino acids. Germline-derived CDR1 and CDR2 are MNHNS and SASEGT. Trimming at V came to 7 bases and at J to 7 bases, leaving 10 bases not matched to a gene. For the CDR3, the DNA is TGTGCCAGCACTAGGACAGGCAGGGATAACATTCAGTACTTC. It specifies CASTRTGRDNIQYF.

This clonotype was detected many times. The chain joins TRBV7-2 to TRBJ2-1; 10 bases are a match to TRBD2. CDR1 and CDR2 from the germline V gene are SGHTA and FQGNSA. Trimming cost V 6 bases and J 6 bases; bases outside gene matches: 8. The CDR3 sequence is 15 residues long. CDR3 sequence reads: CASSWTSGDTNEQFF. DNA for the CDR3: TGTGCCAGCAGTTGGACTAGCGGAGACACCAATGAGCAGTTCTTC. The full variable domain, completed using reference TRBV7-2 and TRBJ2-1, is GAGVSQSPSNKVTEKGKDVELRCDPISGHTALYWYRQSLGQGLEFLIYFQGNSAPDKSGLPSDRFSAERTGGSVSTLTIQRTQQEDSAVYLCASSWTSGDTNEQFFGPGTRLTVL.

The V gene is TRBV19, the J gene TRBJ2-1; possibly TRBD1 or TRBD2 for D (5 bases each). The CDR3 is 13 amino acids. V gave up 8 bases and J gave up 2 bases, with 10 bases separating them. CDR1 is LNHDA and CDR2 is SQIVND in the germline V gene (reference sequence). The CDR3 here is CASGRGAYNEQFF. The CDR3 nucleotides are TGTGCCAGTGGCCGAGGGGCCTACAATGAGCAGTTCTTC.

This clonotype was seen repeatedly, ten times or more. The chain is built from TRBV6-6 and TRBJ1-3; D gene uncertain. CDR1 is MNHNY and CDR2 is SVGAGI in the germline V gene (reference sequence). This CDR3 comprises 14 residues. V shed 0 bases and J shed 1 base, with 4 bases lying between them. CDR3 amino acids: CASSYSPSGNTIYF. In DNA, the CDR3 is TGTGCCAGCAGTTACTCGCCGTCTGGAAACACCATATATTTT.

This clonotype came up many times. The V call is TRBV6-1, the J call TRBJ2-1; 7 nucleotides line up with TRBD2. CDR3 length: 16 amino acids. Losses at the gene ends were 5 bases for V and 10 bases for J; bases not matched to a gene: 17. CDR1 MNHNS and CDR2 SASEGT come from the germline V gene. Written as DNA, the CDR3 is TGTGCCAGCAGTCCCCTTCAGGGACTACCTGACCTAGAGCAGTTCTTC. The encoded protein is CASSPLQGLPDLEQFF.

This clonotype was seen at least ten times. Mismatch with germline at one junction end may stem from a read error. CDR3 sequence: CASSPAGGVNEQFF. The CDR3 DNA reads as TGTGCTAGCAGCCCAGCGGGAGGGGTAAATGAGCAGTTCTTC. The chain has TRBV7-7 and TRBJ2-1, with 10 bases matching TRBD2. This CDR3 has 14 residues. Germline lookup yields CDR1 SSHAT and CDR2 FNYEAQ (reference sequence).

V and J are TRBV6-1 and TRBJ1-4; D call uncertain. V was trimmed by 6 bases and J by 11 bases, leaving 13 bases between them. CDR1 and CDR2 from the germline V gene are MNHNS and SASEGT. CDR3 size: 12 residues. CDR3 nucleotide sequence: TGTGCCAGCAGCTTCAGGTCTGGGAAACTGTTTTTT. Its translation is CASSFRSGKLFF.

This clonotype was detected many times. The chain employs TRBV3-1 and TRBJ2-5; D gene ambiguous. The V end lost 0 bases, the J end lost 7 bases, and 15 bases lay between the germline ends. The CDR3 runs 15 residues. Germline-derived CDR1 and CDR2 are LGHDT and YNNKEL (reference sequence). CDR3 loop: CASSQEGVKSGTQYF. The DNA for the CDR3 is TGTGCCAGCAGCCAAGAAGGTGTGAAGTCCGGGACCCAGTACTTC.

V and J are TRBV7-9 and TRBJ2-3; the match to TRBD1 covers 9 bases. The CDR3 is 16 residues long. From germline, CDR1 is SEHNR and CDR2 FQNEAQ (reference sequence). The ends lost 5 bases at V and 6 bases at J; junction bases unmatched: 12. The CDR3 spells CASSRFRDRVSDTQYF. DNA for the CDR3: TGTGCCAGCAGCCGATTCCGGGACAGGGTCTCCGATACGCAGTATTTT.

This clonotype was recorded at least ten times. This chain links TRBV10-1 with TRBJ2-7; 7 bases are a match to TRBD1. V trimming: 4 bases; J trimming: 9 bases; junction bases outside the gene matches: 12. Germline values: CDR1 WNHNN, CDR2 SYGVQD (reference sequence). The CDR3 loop spans 14 amino acids. CDR3 loop: CASSAGTAATGQYF. CDR3 nucleotide sequence: TGCGCCAGCAGTGCGGGGACAGCGGCTACGGGGCAGTACTTC.

A word on this clonotype: At one end the junction does not follow the germline gene, possibly because of a read error. V usage is TRBV24-1 and J usage is TRBJ2-5; 12 bases align to TRBD2. Germline CDR1 reads KGHDR; CDR2 reads SFDVKD. The CDR3 extends over 21 amino acids. The CDR3 loop is CVTSGLGSASGRASVGETQYF. The CDR3 nucleotides read TGTGTCACCAGTGGTTTAGGTAGTGCTAGCGGGAGGGCCAGTGTGGGAGAGACCCAGTACTTC.

This clonotype was counted many times. The chain carries TRBV3-1 and TRBJ2-1; D is unclear. Trimming stripped 10 bases from V and 3 bases from J, with 7 bases between. The CDR3 has 11 amino acids. Germline V lookup: CDR1 LGHDT, CDR2 YNNKEL (reference sequence). CDR3: CATASYNEQFF. In nucleotides, the CDR3 is TGTGCCACCGCTAGCTACAATGAGCAGTTCTTC.